This T cell receptor (beta chain) was sequenced during a study of shared clonotypes between healthy human individuals. General observations from the study: All-four-donor shared clonotypes had higher generation probabilities than non-shared clonotypes did.

Donors, healthy HIV-negative adults, lacked recent acute infections or vaccinations. The CD4+ fraction was divided into a CD45RA+ naive subset and a CD45RA-negative memory subset. Per the germline V gene, CDR1 is LNHDA and CDR2 is SQIVND (reference sequence). V gave up 0 bases and J gave up 5 bases, with 16 bases separating them. The length of the CDR3 is 16 residues. Some clones are missing from TCRdb's copy, which holds only in-frame ones; the method was immunoSEQ multiplex PCR. The sample gives about 2.4 million clones, approximately 93% of which show up once; 0.36% is in the top ten. Only a few counts were recorded for this clone. The antigen is undetermined.

Material: naive CD4+ T cells from PBMCs. As to subset: CD45RA+ positively selected. The clonotype originates from a man in his late teens or twenties in good health. Some clones in this sample may be carry-over from other donors' samples. The rearrangement links TRBV19 to TRBJ1-1, with D possibly being TRBD1 (5 bases). The CDR3 DNA sequence: TGTGCCAGTAGTATAGATCCCCGACAGAAGCTGACTGAAGCTTTCTTT. Its protein product is CASSIDPRQKLTEAFF.